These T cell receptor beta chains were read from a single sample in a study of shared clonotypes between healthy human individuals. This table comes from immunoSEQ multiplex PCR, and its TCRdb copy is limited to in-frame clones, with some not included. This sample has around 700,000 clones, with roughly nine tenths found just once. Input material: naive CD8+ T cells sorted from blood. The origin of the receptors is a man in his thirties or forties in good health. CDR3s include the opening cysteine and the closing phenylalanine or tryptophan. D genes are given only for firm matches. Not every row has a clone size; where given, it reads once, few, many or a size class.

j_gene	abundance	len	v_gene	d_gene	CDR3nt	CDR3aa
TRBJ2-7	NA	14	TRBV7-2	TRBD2	TGTGCCAGCAGCCCCGGGACTAGCGGATACGAGCAGTACTTC	CASSPGTSGYEQYF
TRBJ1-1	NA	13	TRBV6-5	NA	TGTGCCAGCAGTTACTCGAAAGTCACTGAAGCTTTCTTT	CASSYSKVTEAFF
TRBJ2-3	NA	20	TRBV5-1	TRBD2	TGCGCCAGCGGCCAATCGACTAGCGGGAGGCCCCATGTACAAACAGATACGCAGTATTTT	CASGQSTSGRPHVQTDTQYF
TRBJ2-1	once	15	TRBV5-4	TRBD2	TGTGCCAGCAGCTTGGTTGCTAGCGGGATGGATGGGCAATTCTTC	CASSLVASGMDGQFF
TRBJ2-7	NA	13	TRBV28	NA	TGTGCCAGCAGTTTTGGAGGCTCCTACGAGCAGTACTTC	CASSFGGSYEQYF
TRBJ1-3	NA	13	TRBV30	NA	TGTGCCTGGCTCCGGGACACAGGAAACACCATATATTTT	CAWLRDTGNTIYF
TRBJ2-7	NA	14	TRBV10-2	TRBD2	TGCGCCAGCAGTGGACTAGCGGATGGCTACGAGCAGTACTTC	CASSGLADGYEQYF
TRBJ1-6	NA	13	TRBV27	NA	TGTGCCAGCAGTTTGGGGGGTAATTCACCCCTCCACTTT	CASSLGGNSPLHF
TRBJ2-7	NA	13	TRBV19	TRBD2	TGTGCCAGTAGTCTGACTAGCGGGAATGAGCAGTACTTC	CASSLTSGNEQYF
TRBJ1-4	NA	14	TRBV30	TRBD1	TGTGCCTGGAGTCCGGGACAGGGGAACGAAAAACTGTTTTTT	CAWSPGQGNEKLFF
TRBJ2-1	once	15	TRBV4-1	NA	TGCGCCAGCAGCCAAGAAAACGTTGGTTACAATGAGCAGTTCTTC	CASSQENVGYNEQFF
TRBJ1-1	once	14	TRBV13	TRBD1	TGTGCCAGCAGCTTACCATCACAGGGGCCTGAAGCTTTCTTT	CASSLPSQGPEAFF
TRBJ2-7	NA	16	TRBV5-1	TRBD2	TGCGCCAGCAGCGGGGGGACTAGCGGAACCTCCTACGAGCAGTACTTC	CASSGGTSGTSYEQYF
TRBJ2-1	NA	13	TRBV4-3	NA	TGCGCCAGTGGGACCAGCTCCTACAATGAGCAGTTCTTC	CASGTSSYNEQFF
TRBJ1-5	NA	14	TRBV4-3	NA	TGCGCCAGCAGCCAAGTCTACAGCAATCAGCCCCAGCATTTT	CASSQVYSNQPQHF
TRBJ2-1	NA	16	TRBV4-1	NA	TGCGCCAGCAGCCAAGAACACCTCAGCTCCTACAATGAGCAGTTCTTC	CASSQEHLSSYNEQFF
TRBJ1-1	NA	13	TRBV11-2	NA	TGTGCCAGCACCAGGACAAACGGGATCGGAGCTTTCTTT	CASTRTNGIGAFF
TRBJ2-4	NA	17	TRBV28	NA	TGTGCCAGCAGCAGGCCAGAATTAAGGGATACCAAAAACATTCAGTACTTC	CASSRPELRDTKNIQYF
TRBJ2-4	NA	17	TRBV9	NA	TGTGCCAGCAGCGTAGAGCAGGGGTCGGAAGCCAAAAACATTCAGTACTTC	CASSVEQGSEAKNIQYF
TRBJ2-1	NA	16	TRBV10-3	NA	TGTGCCATCAGCGAGTCGAAAGGGGGGAAATACAATGAGCAGTTCTTC	CAISESKGGKYNEQFF